This T cell receptor beta chain came from a study of shared clonotypes between healthy human individuals. Here immunoSEQ multiplex PCR was the method, and the copy in TCRdb shows in-frame clones only, minus some. The sample includes 2 million to 2.5 million clones, approximately 95% of them seen just once. General study findings and limits: An effect of sequencing depth on clonotype sharing among donors was expected.

With respect to this clone: As yet, its antigen is unknown.

The source is a man younger than 35 in good health. Some clones in this sample may be carry-over from other donors' samples. The sample taken for sequencing was naive CD4+ T cells from PBMCs. The subset is: CD45RA+ positively selected.

The CDR3 protein is CASSQGTSGAKQYF. The CDR3, as DNA: TGCGCCAGCAGCCAGGGGACTAGCGGAGCCAAGCAGTACTTC. The genes are TRBV4-3 and TRBJ2-7; 11 bases line up with TRBD2. The CDR3 is made up of 14 amino acids. In germline, CDR1 is LGHNA, CDR2 YSLEER. Trimming at V came to 3 bases and at J to 8 bases, leaving 6 bases not matched to a gene.